A selection of T cell receptor beta chains follows, all from one sample in a study of shared clonotypes between healthy human individuals. Clones were sequenced by immunoSEQ multiplex PCR, and TCRdb holds only the in-frame ones, with some missing. Among roughly 1,100,000 clones listed, around 75% were seen once. Material for sequencing was memory CD4+ T cells sorted from blood. Receptor source: a man younger than 35 in good health. CDR3s include the opening cysteine and the closing phenylalanine or tryptophan. A D gene is named only where the DNA matches it firmly. Rows give clone size only sometimes, using once, few, many, or a class for an expanded clone.

TRBD2 | NA | 16 | TRBJ2-4 | TRBV4-1 | CASSLGTIGAKNIQYF | TGCGCCAGCAGCCTCGGGACTATTGGTGCCAAAAACATTCAGTACTTC
TRBD1 | few | 15 | TRBJ1-6 | TRBV27 | CASSFWDRGNSPLHF | TGTGCCAGCAGTTTTTGGGACAGGGGTAATTCACCCCTCCACTTT
NA | few | 13 | TRBJ1-2 | TRBV5-6 | CASSPRAEYGYTF | TGTGCCAGCAGCCCAAGGGCTGAGTATGGCTACACCTTC
NA | NA | 16 | TRBJ1-5 | TRBV5-1 | CASSIDAGSSNQPQHF | TGCGCCAGCAGCATCGACGCGGGGAGTAGCAATCAGCCCCAGCATTTT
NA | NA | 17 | TRBJ2-2 | TRBV5-4 | CASSSPLGTTNTGELFF | TGTGCCAGCAGCTCTCCCCTCGGGACAACGAACACCGGGGAGCTGTTTTTT
NA | NA | 12 | TRBJ1-4 | TRBV28 | CATRTANEKLFF | TGTGCCACTCGGACAGCTAATGAAAAACTGTTTTTT
NA | NA | 16 | TRBJ2-5 | TRBV7-6 | CASSLGTPSLGETQYF | TGTGCCAGCAGCTTAGGGACTCCTTCCCTTGGAGAGACCCAGTACTTC
TRBD2 | NA | 15 | TRBJ2-2 | TRBV5-1 | CASTRREANTGELFF | TGCGCCAGCACCCGCCGGGAGGCGAACACCGGGGAGCTGTTTTTT
TRBD1 | NA | 17 | TRBJ1-3 | TRBV9 | CASSKSGTGGTGNTIYF | TGTGCCAGCAGCAAATCAGGGACAGGGGGCACTGGAAACACCATATATTTT
NA | NA | 14 | TRBJ2-7 | TRBV6-1 | CASSVQDTTYEQYF | TGTGCCAGCAGTGTACAGGACACCACCTACGAGCAGTACTTC
TRBD1 | NA | 15 | TRBJ1-4 | TRBV5-5 | CASSRTGPGNEKLFF | TGTGCCAGCAGCCGGACAGGGCCGGGAAATGAAAAACTGTTTTTT
TRBD1 | NA | 16 | TRBJ2-7 | TRBV6-5 | CASSYQARQGIYEQYF | TGTGCCAGCAGTTACCAGGCGCGACAGGGTATCTACGAGCAGTACTTC
NA | NA | 13 | TRBJ1-2 | TRBV11-2 | CASSLGGHYGYTF | TGTGCCAGCAGCTTAGGGGGCCACTATGGCTACACCTTC
NA | NA | 19 | TRBJ2-6 | TRBV11-2 | CASSLEEMDSRPGANVLTF | TGTGCCAGCAGCTTAGAAGAGATGGACAGTCGCCCTGGGGCCAACGTCCTGACTTTC
NA | NA | 13 | TRBJ2-7 | TRBV28 | CASREPQGYEQYF | TGTGCCAGCAGAGAGCCTCAGGGATACGAGCAGTACTTC
NA | NA | 15 | TRBJ2-5 | TRBV5-4 | CASSPSNGGWETQYF | TGTGCCAGCAGCCCTTCGAATGGAGGGTGGGAGACCCAGTACTTC
NA | many | 15 | TRBJ1-4 | TRBV7-9 | CASSSMEGIGEKLFF | TGTGCCAGCAGCTCGATGGAGGGAATCGGTGAAAAACTGTTTTTT
NA | many | 13 | TRBJ2-7 | TRBV7-2 | CASSLADLAGQYF | TGTGCCAGCAGCTTAGCCGATCTGGCGGGGCAGTACTTC
TRBD1 | NA | 15 | TRBJ2-1 | TRBV7-2 | CASSSDRGSHNEQFF | TGTGCCAGCAGCTCGGACAGGGGTTCCCACAATGAGCAGTTCTTC
NA | NA | 13 | TRBJ2-1 | TRBV29-1 | CSVRDNSYNEQFF | TGCAGCGTTCGCGACAACTCCTACAATGAGCAGTTCTTC
NA | few | 13 | TRBJ2-1 | TRBV2 | CASSESVYNEQFF | TGTGCCAGCAGTGAAAGCGTGTACAATGAGCAGTTCTTC
TRBD1 | NA | 14 | TRBJ1-1 | TRBV5-1 | CASSHGQGNTEAFF | TGCGCCAGCAGCCACGGACAGGGGAACACTGAAGCTTTCTTT
TRBD1 | NA | 17 | TRBJ2-2 | TRBV5-6 | CASSSRDRAPNTGELFF | TGTGCCAGCAGCTCAAGGGACAGGGCCCCGAACACCGGGGAGCTGTTTTTT
TRBD2 | NA | 16 | TRBJ2-1 | TRBV28 | CASSLLSSGGYNEQFF | TGTGCCAGCAGTTTATTGTCTAGCGGGGGGTACAATGAGCAGTTCTTC
NA | NA | 16 | TRBJ1-1 | TRBV21-1 | CASSKGEGGEGTEAFF | TGTGCCAGCAGCAAAGGGGAAGGGGGCGAGGGAACTGAAGCTTTCTTT
TRBD1 | NA | 16 | TRBJ2-2 | TRBV11-3 | CASSQGQGANTGELFF | TGTGCCAGCAGCCAGGGACAGGGAGCGAACACCGGGGAGCTGTTTTTT
NA | NA | 15 | TRBJ2-2 | TRBV9 | CASSVVALGAGELFF | TGTGCCAGCAGCGTAGTGGCGCTGGGGGCCGGGGAGCTGTTTTTT
NA | few | 13 | TRBJ1-1 | TRBV6-5 | CASSRTANTEAFF | TGTGCCAGCAGCCGGACAGCCAACACTGAAGCTTTCTTT
NA | NA | 14 | TRBJ2-7 | TRBV13 | CASSIGQSSYEQYF | TGTGCCAGCAGCATCGGGCAGAGCTCCTACGAGCAGTACTTC
TRBD1 | NA | 14 | TRBJ1-2 | TRBV27 | CASSSGGRNYGYTF | TGTGCCAGCAGTTCAGGGGGTAGAAACTATGGCTACACCTTC
TRBD1 | NA | 13 | TRBJ2-7 | TRBV18 | CASSPFDRDEQYF | TGTGCCAGCTCCCCCTTCGACAGGGATGAGCAGTACTTC
TRBD1 | NA | 14 | TRBJ2-7 | TRBV18 | CASSPYRGDYEQYF | TGTGCCAGCTCACCCTACAGGGGGGACTACGAGCAGTACTTC
NA | NA | 13 | TRBJ2-3 | TRBV7-3 | CASSGPSTDTQYF | TGTGCCAGCTCGGGCCCCAGCACAGATACGCAGTATTTT
NA | NA | 17 | TRBJ1-5 | TRBV2 | CASSEAAQGAPNQPQHF | TGTGCCAGCAGTGAAGCCGCCCAGGGTGCTCCCAATCAGCCCCAGCATTTT
TRBD1 | NA | 16 | TRBJ2-5 | TRBV7-9 | CASSPELGTGGETQYF | TGTGCCAGCAGCCCCGAGTTGGGGACAGGGGGGGAGACCCAGTACTTC
NA | NA | 15 | TRBJ1-1 | TRBV5-1 | CASSLGQIGGTEAFF | TGCGCCAGCAGCTTGGGGCAGATTGGAGGCACTGAAGCTTTCTTT
NA | NA | 15 | TRBJ1-2 | TRBV27 | CASSFGREGNYGYTF | TGTGCCAGCAGTTTTGGGCGGGAAGGGAACTATGGCTACACCTTC
NA | NA | 14 | TRBJ2-5 | TRBV6-1 | CASSESVSGETQYF | TGTGCCAGCAGTGAATCGGTCAGCGGAGAGACCCAGTACTTC
NA | NA | 17 | TRBJ1-6 | TRBV10-2 | CASSEGPTYSYNSPLHF | TGCGCCAGCAGTGAGGGGCCGACCTACTCCTATAATTCACCCCTCCACTTT
NA | NA | 14 | TRBJ1-3 | TRBV29-1 | CSAGQSSSGNTIYF | TGCAGCGCCGGACAGTCGAGCTCTGGAAACACCATATATTTT
TRBD1 | NA | 16 | TRBJ2-2 | TRBV6-6 | CASSTWTGANTGELFF | TGTGCCAGCAGTACCTGGACAGGGGCGAACACCGGGGAGCTGTTTTTT
NA | once | 14 | TRBJ1-1 | TRBV18 | CASSPGRGNTEAFF | TGTGCCAGCTCACCGGGCAGGGGGAACACTGAAGCTTTCTTT
NA | NA | 10 | TRBJ2-7 | TRBV20-1 | CSARQDEQYF | TGCAGTGCTAGGCAGGACGAGCAGTACTTC
NA | NA | 16 | TRBJ1-2 | TRBV19 | CASSIAPGLTNYGYTF | TGTGCCAGTAGTATAGCCCCGGGACTGACGAACTATGGCTACACCTTC
NA | few | 14 | TRBJ2-4 | TRBV19 | CASSIGATAPSQYF | TGTGCCAGTAGTATAGGAGCGACTGCCCCCAGTCAGTACTTC
TRBD2 | NA | 16 | TRBJ2-5 | TRBV2 | CASSHSGGGPQETQYF | TGTGCCAGCAGCCACTCGGGGGGGGGCCCGCAGGAGACCCAGTACTTC
NA | NA | 14 | TRBJ1-3 | TRBV18 | CASSPRESGNTIYF | TGTGCCAGCTCACCACGGGAATCAGGAAACACCATATATTTT
TRBD1 | NA | 18 | TRBJ2-1 | TRBV2 | CAYTRDRGPTTRDNEQFF | TGTGCCTACACCCGGGACAGGGGGCCGACTACCCGAGACAATGAGCAGTTCTTC
NA | NA | 14 | TRBJ1-1 | TRBV7-8 | CASSLQRENTEAFF | TGTGCCAGCAGCTTACAACGGGAGAACACTGAAGCTTTCTTT
NA | once | 15 | TRBJ1-5 | TRBV7-2 | CASSLEAQLNQPQHF | TGTGCCAGCAGCTTAGAGGCACAGCTCAATCAGCCCCAGCATTTT
TRBD2 | NA | 14 | TRBJ2-1 | TRBV7-2 | CASKPSGFYNEQFF | TGTGCCAGCAAACCTAGCGGCTTCTACAATGAGCAGTTCTTC
NA | NA | 15 | TRBJ1-6 | TRBV6-6 | CASSYGLGHNSPLHF | TGTGCCAGCAGTTATGGCCTGGGTCATAATTCACCCCTCCACTTT
TRBD1 | NA | 15 | TRBJ1-4 | TRBV2 | CASRPRGQEREKLFF | TGTGCCAGCAGGCCCCGGGGACAGGAGAGGGAAAAACTGTTTTTT
TRBD2 | NA | 16 | TRBJ2-5 | TRBV18 | CASSPLAGALRETQYF | TGTGCCAGCTCGCCACTAGCGGGGGCCCTCCGGGAGACCCAGTACTTC
TRBD1 | NA | 12 | TRBJ1-1 | TRBV19 | CATKTGYTEAFF | TGTGCCACAAAGACAGGGTACACTGAAGCTTTCTTT
NA | many | 12 | TRBJ1-1 | TRBV19 | CASSIARQEAFF | TGTGCCAGTAGTATCGCCAGGCAGGAAGCTTTCTTT
NA | NA | 13 | TRBJ1-1 | TRBV7-3 | CASSLSGVTEAFF | TGTGCCAGCAGCTTAAGCGGGGTTACTGAAGCTTTCTTT
NA | once | 15 | TRBJ2-3 | TRBV5-1 | CASSSTPTITDTQYF | TGCGCCAGCAGCTCGACTCCAACTATCACAGATACGCAGTATTTT
TRBD2 | NA | 18 | TRBJ2-7 | TRBV7-2 | CASSPAGTSGYLSYEQYF | TGTGCCAGCAGCCCTGCCGGGACTAGCGGCTACCTCTCCTACGAGCAGTACTTC
NA | NA | 15 | TRBJ1-6 | TRBV9 | CASSVEVSSNSPLHF | TGTGCCAGCAGCGTAGAAGTGTCGTCAAATTCACCCCTCCACTTT